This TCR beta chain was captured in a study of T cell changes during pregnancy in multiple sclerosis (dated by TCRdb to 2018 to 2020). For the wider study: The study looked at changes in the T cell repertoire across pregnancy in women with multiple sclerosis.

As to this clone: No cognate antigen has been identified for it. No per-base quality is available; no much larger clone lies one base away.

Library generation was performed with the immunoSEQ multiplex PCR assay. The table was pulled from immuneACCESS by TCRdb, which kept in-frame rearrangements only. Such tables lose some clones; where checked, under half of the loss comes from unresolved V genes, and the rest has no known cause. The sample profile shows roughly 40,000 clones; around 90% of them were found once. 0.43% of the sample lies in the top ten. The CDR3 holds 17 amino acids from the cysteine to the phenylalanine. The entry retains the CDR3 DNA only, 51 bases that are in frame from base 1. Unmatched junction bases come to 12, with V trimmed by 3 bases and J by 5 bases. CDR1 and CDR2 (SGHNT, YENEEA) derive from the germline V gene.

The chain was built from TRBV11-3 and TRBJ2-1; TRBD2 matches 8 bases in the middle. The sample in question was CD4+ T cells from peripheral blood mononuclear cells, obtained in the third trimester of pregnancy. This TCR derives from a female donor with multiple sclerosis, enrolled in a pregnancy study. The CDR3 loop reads CASSLDTSGRRDNEQFF. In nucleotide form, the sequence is TGTGCCAGCAGCTTGGATACAAGCGGGAGACGGGACAATGAGCAGTTCTTC. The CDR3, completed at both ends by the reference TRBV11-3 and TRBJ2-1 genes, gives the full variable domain EAGVVQSPRYKIIEKKQPVAFWCNPISGHNTLYWYLQNLGQGPELLIRYENEEAVDDSQLPKDRFSAERLKGVDSTLKIQPAELGDSAVYLCASSLDTSGRRDNEQFFGPGTRLTVL.